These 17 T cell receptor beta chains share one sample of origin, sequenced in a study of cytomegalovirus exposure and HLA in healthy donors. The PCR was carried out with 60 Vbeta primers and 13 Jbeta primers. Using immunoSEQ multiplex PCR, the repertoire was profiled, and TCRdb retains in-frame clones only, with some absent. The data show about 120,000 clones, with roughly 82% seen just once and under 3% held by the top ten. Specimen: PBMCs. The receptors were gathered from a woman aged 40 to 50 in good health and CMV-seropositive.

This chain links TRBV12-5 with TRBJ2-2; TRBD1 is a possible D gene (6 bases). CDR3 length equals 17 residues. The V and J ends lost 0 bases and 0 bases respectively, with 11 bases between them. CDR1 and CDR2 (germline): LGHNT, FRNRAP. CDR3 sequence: CASGLVRGQANTGELFF. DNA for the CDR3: TGTGCTAGTGGTTTGGTACGGGGACAAGCGAACACCGGGGAGCTGTTTTTT.

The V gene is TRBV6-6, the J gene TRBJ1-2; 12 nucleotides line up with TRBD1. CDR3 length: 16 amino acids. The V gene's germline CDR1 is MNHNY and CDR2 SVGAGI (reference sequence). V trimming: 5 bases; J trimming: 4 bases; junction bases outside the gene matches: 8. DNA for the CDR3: TGTGCCAGCAGTAGGGACAGGGGGCGCTTACCCTATGGCTACACCTTC. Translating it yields CASSRDRGRLPYGYTF.

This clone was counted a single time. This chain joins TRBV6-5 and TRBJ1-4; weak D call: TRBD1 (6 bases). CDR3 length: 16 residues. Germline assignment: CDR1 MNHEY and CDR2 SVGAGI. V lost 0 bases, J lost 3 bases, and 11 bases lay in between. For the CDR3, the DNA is TGTGCCAGCAGTTACTCTAGGGAGGGGGCTAATGAAAAACTGTTTTTT. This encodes CASSYSREGANEKLFF.

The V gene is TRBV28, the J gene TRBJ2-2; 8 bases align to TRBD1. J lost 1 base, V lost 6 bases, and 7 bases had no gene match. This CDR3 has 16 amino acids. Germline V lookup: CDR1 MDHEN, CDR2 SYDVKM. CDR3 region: CASSPQGTGNTGELFF. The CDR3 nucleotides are TGTGCCAGCAGCCCACAGGGGACAGGGAACACCGGGGAGCTGTTTTTT.

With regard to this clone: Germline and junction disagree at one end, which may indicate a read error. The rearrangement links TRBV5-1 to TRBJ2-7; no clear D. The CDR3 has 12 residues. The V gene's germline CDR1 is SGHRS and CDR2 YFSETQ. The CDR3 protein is CASSDVTYEEYF. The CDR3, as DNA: TGCGCCAGCAGCGACGTAACCTACGAGGAGTACTTC.

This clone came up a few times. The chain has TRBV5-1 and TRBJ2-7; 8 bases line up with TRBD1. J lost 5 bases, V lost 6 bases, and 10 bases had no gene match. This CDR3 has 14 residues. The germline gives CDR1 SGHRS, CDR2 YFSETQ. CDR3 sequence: CASNQGQGTNEQYF. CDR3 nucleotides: TGCGCCAGCAATCAAGGACAGGGAACTAACGAGCAGTACTTC.

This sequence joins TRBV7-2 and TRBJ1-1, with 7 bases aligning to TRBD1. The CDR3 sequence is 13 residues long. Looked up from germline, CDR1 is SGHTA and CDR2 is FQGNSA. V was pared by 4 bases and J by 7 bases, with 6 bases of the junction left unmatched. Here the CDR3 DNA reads TGTGCCAGCAGCTCAAACAGGGGAGGTGAAGCTTTCTTT. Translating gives CASSSNRGGEAFF.

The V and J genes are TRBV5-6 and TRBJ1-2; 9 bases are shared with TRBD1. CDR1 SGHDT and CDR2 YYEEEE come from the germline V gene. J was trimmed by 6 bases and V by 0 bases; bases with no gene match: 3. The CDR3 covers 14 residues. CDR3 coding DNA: TGTGCCAGCAGCTTGGGACAGGGGGAACATGGCTACACCTTC. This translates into CASSLGQGEHGYTF. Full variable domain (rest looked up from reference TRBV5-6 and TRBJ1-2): DAGVTQSPTHLIKTRGQQVTLRCSPKSGHDTVSWYQQALGQGPQFIFQYYEEEERQRGNFPDRFSGHQFPNYSSELNVNALLLGDSALYLCASSLGQGEHGYTFGSGTRLTVV.

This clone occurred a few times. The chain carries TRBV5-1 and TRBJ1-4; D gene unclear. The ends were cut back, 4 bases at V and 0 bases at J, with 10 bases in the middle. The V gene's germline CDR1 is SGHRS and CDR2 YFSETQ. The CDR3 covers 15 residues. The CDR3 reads CASSPGPSTNEKLFF. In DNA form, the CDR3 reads TGCGCCAGCAGCCCTGGGCCCTCAACTAATGAAAAACTGTTTTTT.

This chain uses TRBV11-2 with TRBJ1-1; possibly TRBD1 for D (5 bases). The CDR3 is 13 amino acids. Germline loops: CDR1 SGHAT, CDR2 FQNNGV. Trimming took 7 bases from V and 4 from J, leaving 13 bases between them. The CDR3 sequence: CASTLQGGTEAFF. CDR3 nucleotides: TGTGCCAGCACCCTCCAGGGAGGCACTGAAGCTTTCTTT. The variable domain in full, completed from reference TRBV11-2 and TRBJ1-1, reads EAGVAQSPRYKIIEKRQSVAFWCNPISGHATLYWYQQILGQGPKLLIQFQNNGVVDDSQLPKDRFSAERLKGVDSTLKIQPAKLEDSAVYLCASTLQGGTEAFFGQGTRLTVV.

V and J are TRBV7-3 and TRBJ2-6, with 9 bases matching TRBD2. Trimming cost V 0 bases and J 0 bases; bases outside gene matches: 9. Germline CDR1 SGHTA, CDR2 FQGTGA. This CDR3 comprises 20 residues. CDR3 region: CASSLTASGELSSGANVLTF. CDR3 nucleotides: TGTGCCAGCAGCTTAACGGCTAGCGGGGAATTGAGCTCTGGGGCCAACGTCCTGACTTTC.

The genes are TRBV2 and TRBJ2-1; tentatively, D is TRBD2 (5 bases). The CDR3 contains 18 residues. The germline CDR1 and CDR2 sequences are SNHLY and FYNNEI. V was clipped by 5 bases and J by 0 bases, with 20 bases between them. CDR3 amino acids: CASSPLGQPGGSYNEQFF. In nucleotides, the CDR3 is TGTGCCAGCAGTCCGCTCGGGCAGCCAGGAGGCTCCTACAATGAGCAGTTCTTC.

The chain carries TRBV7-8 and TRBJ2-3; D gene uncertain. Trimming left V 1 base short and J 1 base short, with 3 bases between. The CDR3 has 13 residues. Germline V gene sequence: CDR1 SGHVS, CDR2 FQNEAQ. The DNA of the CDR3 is TGTGCCAGCAGCTTAGGAGGCACAGATACGCAGTATTTT. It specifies CASSLGGTDTQYF.

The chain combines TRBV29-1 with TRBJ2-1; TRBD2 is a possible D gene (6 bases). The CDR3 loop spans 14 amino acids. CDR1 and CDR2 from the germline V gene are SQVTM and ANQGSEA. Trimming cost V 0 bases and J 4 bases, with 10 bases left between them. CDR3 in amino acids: CSVEERDIYNEQFF. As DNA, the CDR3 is TGCAGCGTTGAAGAGCGGGATATTTACAATGAGCAGTTCTTC.

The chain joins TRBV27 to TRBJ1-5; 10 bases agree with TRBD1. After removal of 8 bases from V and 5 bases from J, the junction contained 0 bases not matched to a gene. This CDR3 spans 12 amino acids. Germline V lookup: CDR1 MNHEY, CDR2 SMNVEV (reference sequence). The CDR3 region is CASGTGDQPQHF. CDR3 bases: TGTGCCAGCGGGACAGGGGATCAGCCCCAGCATTTT.

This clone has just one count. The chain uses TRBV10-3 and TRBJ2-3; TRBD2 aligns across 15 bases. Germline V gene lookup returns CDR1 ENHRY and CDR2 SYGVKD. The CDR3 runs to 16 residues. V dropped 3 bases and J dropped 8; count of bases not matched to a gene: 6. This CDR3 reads CAISDGTSGRPVTQYF. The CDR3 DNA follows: TGTGCCATCAGTGATGGGACTAGCGGGAGGCCCGTTACGCAGTATTTT.

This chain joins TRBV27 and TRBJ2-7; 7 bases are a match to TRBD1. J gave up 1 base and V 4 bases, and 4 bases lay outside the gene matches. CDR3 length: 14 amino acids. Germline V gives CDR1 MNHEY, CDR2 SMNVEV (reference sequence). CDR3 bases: TGTGCCAGCAGTTACGGGACAGCATCCTACGAGCAGTACTTC. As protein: CASSYGTASYEQYF.